These 15 T cell receptor beta chains share one sample of origin, sequenced in a study of blood T cells in healthy people across ages. A second roughly 7 to 12 cycle PCR used barcoded and J-beta primers. TCRdb re-derived calls from the 5' RACE reads in MiXCR, one entry per CDR3 protein. Of over 1,500,000 distinct CDR3 sequences detected, around 48% appear once; the ten largest clones hold over 2%. Sequencing was carried out using blood. The receptors originated from a middle-aged woman in good health.

This clonotype was detected only a few times. The chain recombines TRBV12-3 or TRBV12-4 with TRBJ2-3; possible D gene TRBD1, 5 bases. The V end lost 3 bases, the J end lost 6 bases, and 16 bases lay between the germline ends. The CDR3 is made up of 15 amino acids. CDR3 DNA: TGTGCCAGCAGTTTCCGGCAGGGTTCTGACGATACGCAGTATTTT. It translates to CASSFRQGSDDTQYF.

The sample holds a few counts of this clonotype. The V call is TRBV29-1, the J call TRBJ2-3; 9 nucleotides line up with TRBD1. The CDR3 loop spans 14 amino acids. Germline CDR1 and CDR2: SQVTM and ANQGSEA. Trimming removed 4 bases from V and 2 bases from J; junction bases left unmatched: 4. CDR3 DNA: TGCAGCGTTGCCACAGGGGGCTCCACAGATACGCAGTATTTT. Residues: CSVATGGSTDTQYF.

The chain links TRBV7-6 to TRBJ2-3; 7 nucleotides agree with TRBD2. Trimming cost V 2 bases and J 6 bases; bases outside gene matches: 11. CDR1 SGHVS and CDR2 FNYEAQ come from the germline V gene. The CDR3 is 16 amino acids. The CDR3 DNA sequence: TGTGCCAGCAGCTTACCCGGGACTACGGCTCGGGATACGCAGTATTTT. Encoded protein: CASSLPGTTARDTQYF.

V gene TRBV7-2 combines with J gene TRBJ2-4; D might be TRBD2 (6 bases). This CDR3 spans 11 amino acids. Germline values: CDR1 SGHTA, CDR2 FQGNSA. Trimming shortened V by 5 bases and J by 13 bases, and 12 bases separated the two germline ends. The CDR3: CASSGDGGQYF. The CDR3 nucleotides read TGTGCCAGCAGCGGAGATGGGGGGCAGTACTTC.

The chain links TRBV27 to TRBJ1-4; no definite D call. Trimming left V 5 bases short and J 8 bases short, with 15 bases between. Germline CDR1 and CDR2: MNHEY and SMNVEV (reference sequence). This CDR3 is built from 14 residues. CDR3: CASSKGPTVEKLFF. CDR3 bases: TGTGCCAGCAGTAAAGGACCGACCGTCGAAAAACTGTTTTTT.

The chain combines TRBV6-1 with TRBJ2-7; the match to TRBD1 covers 7 bases. The assigned J gene may be wrong: the sequence end matches TRBJ2-5 better. The CDR3 has 14 amino acids. Germline values: CDR1 MNHNS, CDR2 SASEGT. In DNA form, the CDR3 reads TGTGCCAGCAGTGTTATGAGGGGGCGAGAGACCCAGTACTTC. It specifies CASSVMRGRETQYF.

J is TRBJ2-6 and V is TRBV6-2 or TRBV6-3; a weak D match, TRBD1 (6 bases). The CDR3 is 17 residues long. V was cut by 5 bases and J by 1 base, with 15 bases left in between. The germline CDR1 and CDR2 sequences are MNHEY and SVGEGT. This chain's CDR3 is CASSLWTVRSGANVLTF. The CDR3 coding sequence is TGTGCCAGCAGTCTATGGACAGTCCGATCTGGGGCCAACGTCCTGACTTTC.

The rearrangement links TRBV7-2 to TRBJ2-7; TRBD2 matches 10 bases. Germline CDR1 and CDR2: SGHTA and FQGNSA. This CDR3 comprises 14 residues. V shed 3 bases and J 6 bases; nucleotides not matched to a gene: 5. CDR3 DNA: TGTGCCAGCAGCTTCCCTAGCGGGGGTAGCGAGCAGTACTTC. Translation: CASSFPSGGSEQYF.

V usage is TRBV5-4 and J usage is TRBJ1-2; 9 nucleotides align to TRBD1. Germline V gives CDR1 SGHNT, CDR2 YYREEE (reference sequence). The CDR3 is 15 amino acids. J lost 4 bases, V lost 3 bases, and 7 bases had no gene match. The CDR3 coding sequence is TGTGCCAGCAGCTCTGGGACAGGGAGTATCTATGGCTACACCTTC. Amino acid sequence: CASSSGTGSIYGYTF.

V gene TRBV28 combines with J gene TRBJ2-3; 10 bases map to TRBD1. The CDR3 spans 15 residues. Trimming removed 1 base from V and 6 bases from J; junction bases left unmatched: 4. CDR1 and CDR2 (germline): MDHEN, SYDVKM. DNA of the CDR3: TGTGCCAGCAGTTTATCCGGGACAGGGGACGATACGCAGTATTTT. This translates into CASSLSGTGDDTQYF.

J is TRBJ2-5 and V is TRBV2; D is tentatively TRBD1 or TRBD2 (5 bases each). The J call may be faulty, since TRBJ2-4 better matches the DNA end. The CDR3 extends over 14 amino acids. Germline V lookup: CDR1 SNHLY, CDR2 FYNNEI. CDR3 protein: CASAAGTAQNIQYF. CDR3 DNA: TGTGCCAGCGCCGCCGGGACGGCTCAAAACATTCAGTACTTC.

The chain has TRBV9 and TRBJ1-2; 9 bases are shared with TRBD1. V was clipped by 5 bases and J by 5 bases; unmatched bases: 10. The CDR3 contains 15 residues. Germline V gene lookup returns CDR1 SGDLS and CDR2 YYNGEE. In DNA, the CDR3 is TGTGCCAGCAGTAGAACGGGACAGGGACTATATGGCTACACCTTC. It codes for CASSRTGQGLYGYTF.

The rearrangement uses TRBV3-1 and TRBJ1-2, with 7 bases fitting TRBD1. The V segment lost 5 bases and the J segment 0 bases; nucleotides outside the gene matches: 9. Germline-derived CDR1 and CDR2 are LGHDT and YNNKEL (reference sequence). This CDR3 has 16 residues. The CDR3 loop is CASSSKKGATNYGYTF. The CDR3 nucleotides are TGTGCCAGCAGCTCTAAGAAGGGGGCGACTAACTATGGCTACACCTTC.

DNA of the CDR3: TGTGCCAGCAGTTACTTAGGGGACAGTGGAAACACCATATATTTT. Protein: CASSYLGDSGNTIYF. The rearrangement uses TRBV6-5 and TRBJ1-3, with TRBD1 identical over 7 bases. The germline CDR1 and CDR2 sequences are MNHEY and SVGAGI. The CDR3 spans 15 residues. With 1 base clipped from V and 3 bases from J, the junction kept 3 bases outside the gene matches.

The rearrangement uses TRBV7-8 and TRBJ2-1; D remains unclear. Judging by the DNA end, TRBJ2-7 fits better; the J call may be wrong. The CDR3 spans 14 residues. Per germline, CDR1 SGHVS and CDR2 FQNEAQ. The DNA of the CDR3 is TGTGCCAGCAGCTTAAGGGCCCGCTCCTACGAGCAGTACTTC. Translation gives CASSLRARSYEQYF.